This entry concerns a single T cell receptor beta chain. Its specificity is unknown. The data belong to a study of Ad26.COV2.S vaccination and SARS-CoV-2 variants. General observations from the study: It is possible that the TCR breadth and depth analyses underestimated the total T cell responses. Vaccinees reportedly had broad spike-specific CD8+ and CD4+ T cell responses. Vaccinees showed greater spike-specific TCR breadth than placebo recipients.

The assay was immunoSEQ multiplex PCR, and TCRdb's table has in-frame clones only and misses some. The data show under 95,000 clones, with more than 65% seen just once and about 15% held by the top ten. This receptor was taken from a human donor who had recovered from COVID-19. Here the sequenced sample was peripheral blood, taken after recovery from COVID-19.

This chain's CDR3 is CASSGLATGSYNEQFF. The DNA for the CDR3 is TGTGCCAGCAGTGGACTAGCGACGGGTTCCTACAATGAGCAGTTCTTC. The chain carries TRBV28 and TRBJ2-1; 9 positions agree with TRBD2. Per germline, CDR1 MDHEN and CDR2 SYDVKM. The V gene end was trimmed by 5 bases and the J gene end by 1 base; junction bases not matched to a gene: 6. This CDR3 comprises 16 residues.